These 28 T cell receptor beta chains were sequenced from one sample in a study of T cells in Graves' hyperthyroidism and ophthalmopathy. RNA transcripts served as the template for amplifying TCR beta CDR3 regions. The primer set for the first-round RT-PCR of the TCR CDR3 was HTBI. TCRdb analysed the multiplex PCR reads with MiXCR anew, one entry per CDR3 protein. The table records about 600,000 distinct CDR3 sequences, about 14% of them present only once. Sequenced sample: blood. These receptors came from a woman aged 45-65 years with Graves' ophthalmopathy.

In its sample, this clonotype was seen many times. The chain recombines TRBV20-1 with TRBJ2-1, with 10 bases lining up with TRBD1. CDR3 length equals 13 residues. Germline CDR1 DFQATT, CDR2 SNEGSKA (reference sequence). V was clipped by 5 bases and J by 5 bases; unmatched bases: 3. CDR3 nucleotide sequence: TGCAGTGCTGGAGGACAGGGGGACAATGAGCAGTTCTTC. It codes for CSAGGQGDNEQFF.

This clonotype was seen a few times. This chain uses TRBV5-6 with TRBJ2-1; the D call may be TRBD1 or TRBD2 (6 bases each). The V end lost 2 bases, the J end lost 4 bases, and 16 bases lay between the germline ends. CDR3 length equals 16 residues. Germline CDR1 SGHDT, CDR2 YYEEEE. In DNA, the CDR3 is TGTGCCAGCAGCTTAGGGGGGCAGCGACGATACAATGAGCAGTTCTTC. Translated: CASSLGGQRRYNEQFF.

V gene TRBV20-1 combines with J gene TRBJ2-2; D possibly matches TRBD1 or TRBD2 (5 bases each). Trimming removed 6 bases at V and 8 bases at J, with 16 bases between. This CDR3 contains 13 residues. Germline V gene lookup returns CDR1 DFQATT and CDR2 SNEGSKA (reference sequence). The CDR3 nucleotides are TGCAGTGCGGATGGGACGAGGACTGGGGAGCTGTTTTTT. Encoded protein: CSADGTRTGELFF.

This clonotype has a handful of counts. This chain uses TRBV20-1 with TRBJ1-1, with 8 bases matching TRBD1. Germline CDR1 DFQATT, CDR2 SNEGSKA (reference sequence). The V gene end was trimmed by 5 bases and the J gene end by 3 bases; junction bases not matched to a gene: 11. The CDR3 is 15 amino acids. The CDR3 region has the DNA TGCAGTGCTCCCCCCCCGACAGGGGTTTACACTGAAGCTTTCTTT. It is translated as CSAPPPTGVYTEAFF.

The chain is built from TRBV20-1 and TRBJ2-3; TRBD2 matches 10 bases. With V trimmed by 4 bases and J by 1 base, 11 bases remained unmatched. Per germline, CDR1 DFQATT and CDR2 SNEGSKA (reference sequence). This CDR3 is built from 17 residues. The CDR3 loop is CSAMDIPSGRGTDTQYF. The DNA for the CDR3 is TGCAGTGCTATGGACATACCTAGCGGGAGAGGCACAGATACGCAGTATTTT.

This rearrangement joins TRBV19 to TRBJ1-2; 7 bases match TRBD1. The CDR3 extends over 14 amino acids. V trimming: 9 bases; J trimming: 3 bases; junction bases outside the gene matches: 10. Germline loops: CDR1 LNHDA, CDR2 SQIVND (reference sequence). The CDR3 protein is CASKNRGADYGYTF. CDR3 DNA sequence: TGTGCCAGCAAGAACAGGGGCGCAGACTATGGCTACACCTTC.

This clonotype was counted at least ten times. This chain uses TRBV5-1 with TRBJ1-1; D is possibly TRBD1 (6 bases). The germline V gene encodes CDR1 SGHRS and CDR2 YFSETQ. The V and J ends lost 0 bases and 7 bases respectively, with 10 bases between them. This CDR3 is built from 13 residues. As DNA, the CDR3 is TGCGCCAGCAGCTTGGACAGGGACGGTGAAGCTTTCTTT. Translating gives CASSLDRDGEAFF.

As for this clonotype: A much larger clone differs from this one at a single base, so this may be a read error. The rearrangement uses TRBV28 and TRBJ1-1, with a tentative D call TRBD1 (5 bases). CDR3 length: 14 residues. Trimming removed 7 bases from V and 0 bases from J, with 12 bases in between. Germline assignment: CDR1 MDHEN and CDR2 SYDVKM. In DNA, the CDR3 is TGTGCCAGCACCATGGGGGGGGTGAACACTGAAGCTTTCTTT. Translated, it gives CASTMGGVNTEAFF.

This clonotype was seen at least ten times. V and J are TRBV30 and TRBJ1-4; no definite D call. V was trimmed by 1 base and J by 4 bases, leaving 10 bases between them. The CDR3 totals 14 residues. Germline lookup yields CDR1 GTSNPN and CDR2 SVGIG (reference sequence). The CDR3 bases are TGTGCCTGGAGTGGGACGGAGGTTAATGAAAAACTGTTTTTT. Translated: CAWSGTEVNEKLFF.

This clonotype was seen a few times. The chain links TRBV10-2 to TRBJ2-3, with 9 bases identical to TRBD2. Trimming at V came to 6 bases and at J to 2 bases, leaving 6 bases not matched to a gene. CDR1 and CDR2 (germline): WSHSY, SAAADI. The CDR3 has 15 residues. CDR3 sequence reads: CASRGTSHLTDTQYF. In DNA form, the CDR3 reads TGCGCCAGCAGAGGGACTAGCCACCTCACAGATACGCAGTATTTT.

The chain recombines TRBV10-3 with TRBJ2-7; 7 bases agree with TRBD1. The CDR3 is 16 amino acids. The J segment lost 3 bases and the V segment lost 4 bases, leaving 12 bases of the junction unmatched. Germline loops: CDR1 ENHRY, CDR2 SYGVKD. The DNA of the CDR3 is TGTGCCATCAGTGGGACAGGACTTACCCGAATCTACGAGCAGTACTTC. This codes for CAISGTGLTRIYEQYF.

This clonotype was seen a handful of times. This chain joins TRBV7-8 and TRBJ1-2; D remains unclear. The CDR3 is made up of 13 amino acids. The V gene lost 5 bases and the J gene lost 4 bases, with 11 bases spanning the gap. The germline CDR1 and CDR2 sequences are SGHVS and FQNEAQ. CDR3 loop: CASSREAGYGYTF. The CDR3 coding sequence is TGTGCCAGCAGCCGCGAAGCTGGCTATGGCTACACCTTC.

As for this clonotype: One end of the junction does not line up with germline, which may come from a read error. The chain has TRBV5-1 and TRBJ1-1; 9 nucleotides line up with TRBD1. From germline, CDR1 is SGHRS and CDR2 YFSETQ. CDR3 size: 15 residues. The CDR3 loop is CASRITGQGNSEAFF. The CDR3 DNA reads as TGCGCCAGCAGAATAACGGGACAGGGTAACAGTGAAGCTTTCTTT. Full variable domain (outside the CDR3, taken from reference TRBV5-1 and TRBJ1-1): KAGVTQTPRYLIKTRGQQVTLSCSPISGHRSVSWYQQTPGQGLQFLFEYFSETQRNKGNFPGRFSGRQFSNSRSEMNVSTLELGDSALYLCASRITGQGNSEAFFGQGTRLTVV.

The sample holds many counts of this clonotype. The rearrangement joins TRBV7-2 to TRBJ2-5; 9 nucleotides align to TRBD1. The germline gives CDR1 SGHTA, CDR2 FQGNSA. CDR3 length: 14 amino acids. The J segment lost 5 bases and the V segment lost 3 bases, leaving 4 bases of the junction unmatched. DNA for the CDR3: TGTGCCAGCAGCTTCTGGGACAGGGTGGAGACCCAGTACTTC. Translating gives CASSFWDRVETQYF.

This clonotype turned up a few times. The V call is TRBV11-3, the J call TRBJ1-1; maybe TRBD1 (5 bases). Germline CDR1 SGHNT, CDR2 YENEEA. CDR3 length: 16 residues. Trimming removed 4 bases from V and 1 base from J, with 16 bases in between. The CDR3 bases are TGTGCCAGCAGCTCCCCCCGGACATCGACGAACACTGAAGCTTTCTTT. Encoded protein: CASSSPRTSTNTEAFF.

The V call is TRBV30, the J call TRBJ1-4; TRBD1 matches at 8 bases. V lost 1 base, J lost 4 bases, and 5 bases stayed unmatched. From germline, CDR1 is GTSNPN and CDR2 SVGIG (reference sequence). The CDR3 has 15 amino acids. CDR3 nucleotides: TGTGCCTGGAGTGGCAACAGGGGGGTTAATGAAAAACTGTTTTTT. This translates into CAWSGNRGVNEKLFF.

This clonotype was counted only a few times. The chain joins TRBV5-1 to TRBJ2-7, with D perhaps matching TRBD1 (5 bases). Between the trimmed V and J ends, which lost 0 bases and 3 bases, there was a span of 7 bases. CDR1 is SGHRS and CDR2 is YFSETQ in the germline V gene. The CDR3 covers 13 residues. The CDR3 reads CASSLEQDYEQYF. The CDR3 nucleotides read TGCGCCAGCAGCTTGGAACAGGACTACGAGCAGTACTTC. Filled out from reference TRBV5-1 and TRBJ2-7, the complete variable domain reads KAGVTQTPRYLIKTRGQQVTLSCSPISGHRSVSWYQQTPGQGLQFLFEYFSETQRNKGNFPGRFSGRQFSNSRSEMNVSTLELGDSALYLCASSLEQDYEQYFGPGTRLTVT.

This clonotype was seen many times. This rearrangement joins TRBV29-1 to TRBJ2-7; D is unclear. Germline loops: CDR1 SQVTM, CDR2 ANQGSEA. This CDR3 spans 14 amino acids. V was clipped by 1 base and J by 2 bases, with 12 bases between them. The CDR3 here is CSVEGAGNPYEQYF. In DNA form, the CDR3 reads TGCAGCGTTGAAGGGGCAGGTAATCCCTACGAGCAGTACTTC.

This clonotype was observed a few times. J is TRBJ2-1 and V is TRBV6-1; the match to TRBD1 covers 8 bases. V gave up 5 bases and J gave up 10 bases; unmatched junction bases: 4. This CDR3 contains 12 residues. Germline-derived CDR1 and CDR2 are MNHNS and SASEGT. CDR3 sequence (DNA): TGTGCCAGCAGTTTGACAGGGGTCGAGCAGTTCTTC. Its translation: CASSLTGVEQFF.

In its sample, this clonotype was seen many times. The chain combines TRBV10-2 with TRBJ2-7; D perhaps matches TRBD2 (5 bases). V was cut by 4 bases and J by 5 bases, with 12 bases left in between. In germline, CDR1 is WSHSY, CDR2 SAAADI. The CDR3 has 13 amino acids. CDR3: CASSGRGWDEQYF. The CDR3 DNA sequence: TGCGCCAGCAGTGGTCGGGGTTGGGACGAGCAGTACTTC.

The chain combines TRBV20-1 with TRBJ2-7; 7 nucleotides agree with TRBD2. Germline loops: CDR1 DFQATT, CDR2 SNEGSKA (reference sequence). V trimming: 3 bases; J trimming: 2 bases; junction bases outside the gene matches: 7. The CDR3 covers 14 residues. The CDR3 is CSASWRLAPYEQYF. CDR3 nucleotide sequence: TGCAGTGCTAGCTGGCGACTAGCTCCCTACGAGCAGTACTTC.

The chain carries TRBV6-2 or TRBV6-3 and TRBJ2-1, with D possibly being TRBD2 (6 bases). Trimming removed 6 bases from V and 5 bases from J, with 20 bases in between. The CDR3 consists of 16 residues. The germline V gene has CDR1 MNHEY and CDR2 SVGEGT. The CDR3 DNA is TGTGCCAGCAGCCGCCCCGGGGGAGCGGTCAACAATGAGCAGTTCTTC. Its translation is CASSRPGGAVNNEQFF.

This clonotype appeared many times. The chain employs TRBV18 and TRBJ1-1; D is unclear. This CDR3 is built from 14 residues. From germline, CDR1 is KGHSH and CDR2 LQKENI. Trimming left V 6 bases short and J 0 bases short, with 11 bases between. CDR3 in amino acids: CASSPGSMNTEAFF. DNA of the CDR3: TGTGCCAGCTCTCCGGGGAGCATGAACACTGAAGCTTTCTTT.

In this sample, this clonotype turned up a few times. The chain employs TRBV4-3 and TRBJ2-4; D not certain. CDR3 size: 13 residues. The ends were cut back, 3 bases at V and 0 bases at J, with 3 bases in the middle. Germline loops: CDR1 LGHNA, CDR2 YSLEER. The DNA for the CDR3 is TGCGCCAGCAGCCAGCAAGCCAAAAACATTCAGTACTTC. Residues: CASSQQAKNIQYF.

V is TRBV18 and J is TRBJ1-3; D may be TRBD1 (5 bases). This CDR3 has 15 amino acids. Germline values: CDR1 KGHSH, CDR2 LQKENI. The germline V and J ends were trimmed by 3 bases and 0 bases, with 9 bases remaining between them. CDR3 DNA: TGTGCCAGCTCACCGACAGTGGGCTCTGGAAACACCATATATTTT. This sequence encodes CASSPTVGSGNTIYF.

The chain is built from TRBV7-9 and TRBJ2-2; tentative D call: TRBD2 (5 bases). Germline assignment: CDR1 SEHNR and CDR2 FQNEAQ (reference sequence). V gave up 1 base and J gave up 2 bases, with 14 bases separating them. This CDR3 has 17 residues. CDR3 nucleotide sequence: TGTGCCAGCAGCTTAGGCCTAAGGCTAGCTAACACCGGGGAGCTGTTTTTT. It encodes CASSLGLRLANTGELFF. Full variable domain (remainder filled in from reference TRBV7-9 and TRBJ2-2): DTGVSQNPRHKITKRGQNVTFRCDPISEHNRLYWYRQTLGQGPEFLTYFQNEAQLEKSRLLSDRFSAERPKGSFSTLEIQRTEQGDSAMYLCASSLGLRLANTGELFFGEGSRLTVL.

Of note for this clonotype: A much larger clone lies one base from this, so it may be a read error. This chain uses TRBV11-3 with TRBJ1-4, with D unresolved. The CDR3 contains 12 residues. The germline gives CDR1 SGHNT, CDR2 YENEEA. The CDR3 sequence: CACSFGGEKLFF. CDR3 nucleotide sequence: TGTGCCTGCAGCTTTGGCGGTGAAAAACTGTTTTTT. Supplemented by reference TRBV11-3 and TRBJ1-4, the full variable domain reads EAGVVQSPRYKIIEKKQPVAFWCNPISGHNTLYWYLQNLGQGPELLIRYENEEAVDDSQLPKDRFSAERLKGVDSTLKIQPAELGDSAVYLCACSFGGEKLFFGSGTQLSVL.

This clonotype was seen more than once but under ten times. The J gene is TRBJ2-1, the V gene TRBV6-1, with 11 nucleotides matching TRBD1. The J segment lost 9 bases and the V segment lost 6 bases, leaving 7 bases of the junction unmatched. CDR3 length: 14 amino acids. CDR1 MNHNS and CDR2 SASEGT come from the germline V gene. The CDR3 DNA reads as TGTGCCAGCAGCACCGGGACAGGGGGGTTTGAGCAGTTCTTC. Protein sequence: CASSTGTGGFEQFF.